This entry lists 17 T cell receptor beta chains sequenced from one sample in a study of blood T cell repertoires in COVID-19. The data were produced by immunoSEQ multiplex PCR, yet TCRdb's version contains in-frame clones alone and is incomplete. In the table there are roughly 30,000 clones, 70% to 90% of which are singletons. Sequencing used peripheral blood. These receptors were taken from a human donor in a cohort sampled during active COVID-19.

The DNA of the CDR3 is TGTGCCTGGAGTGTAGGGGCGCAGGGCGAGCAGTACTTC. Translated, it gives CAWSVGAQGEQYF. The chain has TRBV30 and TRBJ2-7; D is possibly TRBD1 (5 bases). Germline assignment: CDR1 GTSNPN and CDR2 SVGIG (reference sequence). The CDR3 consists of 13 residues. Trimming shortened V by 0 bases and J by 6 bases, and 12 bases separated the two germline ends. The complete variable domain, with remaining parts taken from reference TRBV30 and TRBJ2-7, reads SQTIHQWPATLVQPVGSPLSLECTVEGTSNPNLYWYRQAAGRGLQLLFYSVGIGQISSEVPQNLSASRPQDRQFILSSKKLLLSDSGFYLCAWSVGAQGEQYFGPGTRLTVT.

The V call is TRBV5-1, the J call TRBJ1-2, with a weak D call TRBD1 (5 bases). The CDR3 runs 17 residues. Per germline, CDR1 SGHRS and CDR2 YFSETQ. V lost 4 bases and J lost 7, with 26 bases in between. DNA of the CDR3: TGCGCCAGCAGCCTCCCCAGTACCAGGGTCGCTACGGGTGGCTACACCTTC. Its translation: CASSLPSTRVATGGYTF. Full variable domain (remainder filled in from reference TRBV5-1 and TRBJ1-2): KAGVTQTPRYLIKTRGQQVTLSCSPISGHRSVSWYQQTPGQGLQFLFEYFSETQRNKGNFPGRFSGRQFSNSRSEMNVSTLELGDSALYLCASSLPSTRVATGGYTFGSGTRLTVV.

The genes are TRBV29-1 and TRBJ1-1, with D possibly TRBD1 on 6 matching bases. Trimming pared 7 bases from V and 1 base from J, leaving 13 bases between. CDR3 length: 13 residues. Germline V lookup: CDR1 SQVTM, CDR2 ANQGSEA. The CDR3 reads CSARGGPNTEAFF. CDR3 nucleotide sequence: TGCAGCGCCCGCGGGGGCCCGAACACTGAAGCTTTCTTT. Together with reference TRBV29-1 and TRBJ1-1, the CDR3 gives the full variable domain: SAVISQKPSRDICQRGTSLTIQCQVDSQVTMMFWYRQQPGQSLTLIATANQGSEATYESGFVIDKFPISRPNLTFSTLTVSNMSPEDSSIYLCSARGGPNTEAFFGQGTRLTVV.

This chain links TRBV3-1 (or the pseudogene TRBV3-2) with TRBJ2-3; tentative D call: TRBD2 (5 bases). V lost 1 base, J lost 2 bases, and 16 bases lay in between. CDR1 and CDR2 (germline): LGHDT, YNNKEL (reference sequence). This CDR3 has 17 amino acids. The CDR3 loop reads CASSQVSRALATDTQYF. The CDR3, as DNA: TGTGCCAGCAGCCAAGTGTCGAGGGCTTTAGCCACAGATACGCAGTATTTT.

This chain joins TRBV12-5 and TRBJ2-3, with TRBD2 matching over 10 bases. This CDR3 has 18 amino acids. The V segment lost 0 bases and the J segment 0 bases; nucleotides outside the gene matches: 6. CDR1 and CDR2 (germline): LGHNT, FRNRAP. The CDR3: CASGLVRLSGRSTDTQYF. The CDR3 nucleotides read TGTGCTAGTGGTTTGGTACGTCTTAGCGGGAGGAGCACAGATACGCAGTATTTT.

This clone came up once. V and J are TRBV7-9 and TRBJ2-5, with no clear D. Looked up from germline, CDR1 is SEHNR and CDR2 is FQNEAQ (reference sequence). V was cut by 2 bases and J by 2 bases, with 9 bases left in between. The CDR3 has 14 amino acids. The CDR3 nucleotides are TGTGCCAGCAGCTTAATCAGGTCTCAAGAGACCCAGTACTTC. This sequence encodes CASSLIRSQETQYF.

The chain is built from TRBV10-1 and TRBJ2-5, with D uncertain. CDR1 and CDR2 from the germline V gene are WNHNN and SYGVQD (reference sequence). The CDR3 sequence is 11 residues long. Trimming cost V 6 bases and J 1 base, with 3 bases left between them. CDR3 loop: CASSSQETQYF. CDR3 nucleotides: TGCGCCAGCAGCAGCCAAGAGACCCAGTACTTC.

This rearrangement joins TRBV7-6 to TRBJ1-5; 10 bases fit TRBD1. This CDR3 has 17 residues. CDR1 and CDR2 (germline): SGHVS, FNYEAQ. Trimming at V came to 5 bases and at J to 6 bases, leaving 13 bases not matched to a gene. The CDR3 loop is CASSPTSGTGVGQPQHF. DNA for the CDR3: TGTGCCAGCAGCCCTACCTCCGGGACAGGGGTGGGTCAGCCCCAGCATTTT.

V usage is TRBV2 and J usage is TRBJ1-1, with 7 bases lining up with TRBD1. J lost 2 bases, V lost 6 bases, and 3 bases had no gene match. Germline V gene data show CDR1 as SNHLY and CDR2 as FYNNEI. The CDR3 is 13 amino acids. The CDR3 protein is CASRGQLNTEAFF. Written as DNA, the CDR3 is TGTGCCAGCAGGGGACAGCTTAACACTGAAGCTTTCTTT.

This clone is a singleton in its sample. The chain has TRBV19 and TRBJ2-3, with 10 bases matching TRBD1. This CDR3 spans 13 amino acids. The trim removed 5 bases at V and 9 bases at J, leaving 5 bases unmatched. CDR1 is LNHDA, CDR2 SQIVND, per germline (reference sequence). CDR3 DNA sequence: TGTGCCAGTAGTGGCGGGACAGGGGAGACGCAGTATTTT. Its protein is CASSGGTGETQYF.

The chain is built from TRBV3-1 (or the pseudogene TRBV3-2) and TRBJ1-6; 7 nucleotides agree with TRBD1. With 1 base clipped from V and 6 bases from J, the junction kept 6 bases outside the gene matches. CDR3 size: 16 residues. Germline CDR1 LGHDT, CDR2 YNNKEL (reference sequence). CDR3 amino acids: CASSQAPGGSNSPLHF. The CDR3 DNA follows: TGTGCCAGCAGCCAAGCCCCAGGGGGATCTAATTCACCCCTCCACTTT.

This clone was seen only a few times. The chain joins TRBV27 to TRBJ2-5; 7 bases are shared with TRBD2. The V segment lost 6 bases and the J segment 3 bases; nucleotides outside the gene matches: 7. This CDR3 is 14 amino acids long. Germline V gives CDR1 MNHEY, CDR2 SMNVEV (reference sequence). Here the CDR3 reads CASSPWGGEETQYF. The DNA for the CDR3 is TGTGCCAGCAGCCCATGGGGGGGGGAAGAGACCCAGTACTTC.

The chain couples TRBV9 to TRBJ2-7; 8 bases map to TRBD2. V gave up 1 base and J gave up 0 bases; unmatched junction bases: 3. Germline CDR1 and CDR2: SGDLS and YYNGEE. The CDR3 extends over 15 amino acids. DNA of the CDR3: TGTGCCAGCAGCGTAACGGGAGGGCCCTCCTACGAGCAGTACTTC. Its protein product is CASSVTGGPSYEQYF.

This chain links TRBV12-3 or TRBV12-4 with TRBJ2-5; the D gene is possibly TRBD2 (5 bases). The CDR3 covers 13 residues. V lost 6 bases to trimming and J lost 2 bases, with 10 bases between them. The CDR3 is CASRTGIQETQYF. In nucleotides, the CDR3 is TGTGCCAGCAGAACCGGGATACAAGAGACCCAGTACTTC.

This chain links TRBV5-1 with TRBJ2-3, with 7 bases aligning to TRBD2. From germline, CDR1 is SGHRS and CDR2 YFSETQ. The CDR3 runs 17 residues. The junction had 11 bases not matched to a gene; V was cut back by 2 bases and J by 2 bases. CDR3 loop: CASSFPLAEPSTDTQYF. The CDR3 bases are TGCGCCAGCAGCTTTCCCCTAGCGGAGCCTTCCACAGATACGCAGTATTTT.

The chain carries TRBV6-2 or TRBV6-3 and TRBJ2-1; weak D call: TRBD1 (5 bases). This CDR3 is built from 14 residues. V gave up 7 bases and J gave up 6 bases, with 16 bases separating them. Germline V CDR1 and CDR2: MNHEY, SVGEGT. In DNA form, the CDR3 reads TGTGCCAGCACCCCCCACGCAGGGTTCAATGAGCAGTTCTTC. Translation gives CASTPHAGFNEQFF.

This rearrangement joins TRBV2 to TRBJ2-7; 7 bases align to TRBD1. The junction had 1 base not matched to a gene; V was cut back by 5 bases and J by 3 bases. Germline V gene sequence: CDR1 SNHLY, CDR2 FYNNEI. The CDR3 loop spans 12 amino acids. The CDR3 DNA reads as TGTGCCAGCAGTAGGACAGGCTACGAGCAGTACTTC. This encodes CASSRTGYEQYF.